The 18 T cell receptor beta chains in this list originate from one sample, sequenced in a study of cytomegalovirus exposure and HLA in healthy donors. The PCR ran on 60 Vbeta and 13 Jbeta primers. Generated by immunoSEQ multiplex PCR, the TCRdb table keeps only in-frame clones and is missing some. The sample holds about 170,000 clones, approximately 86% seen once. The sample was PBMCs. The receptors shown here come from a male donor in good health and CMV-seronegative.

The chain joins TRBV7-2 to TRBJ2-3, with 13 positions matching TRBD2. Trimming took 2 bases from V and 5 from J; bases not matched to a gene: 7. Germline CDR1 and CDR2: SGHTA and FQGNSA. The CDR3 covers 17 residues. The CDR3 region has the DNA TGTGCCAGCAGCTTAAGGGGACTAGCGGGAAGAAAAGATACGCAGTATTTT. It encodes CASSLRGLAGRKDTQYF.

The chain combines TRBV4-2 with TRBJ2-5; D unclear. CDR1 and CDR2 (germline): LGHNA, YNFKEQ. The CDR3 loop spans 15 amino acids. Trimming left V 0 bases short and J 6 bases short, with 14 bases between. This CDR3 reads CASSQEVTGLKTQYF. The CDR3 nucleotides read TGTGCCAGCAGCCAAGAAGTAACCGGGTTGAAGACCCAGTACTTC.

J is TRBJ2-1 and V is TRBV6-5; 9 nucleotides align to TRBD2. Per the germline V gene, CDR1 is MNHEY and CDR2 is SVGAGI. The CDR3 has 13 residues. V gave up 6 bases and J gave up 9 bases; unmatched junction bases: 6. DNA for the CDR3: TGTGCCAGCAGACCCGCGGGAGGGGGTGAGCAGTTCTTC. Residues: CASRPAGGGEQFF.

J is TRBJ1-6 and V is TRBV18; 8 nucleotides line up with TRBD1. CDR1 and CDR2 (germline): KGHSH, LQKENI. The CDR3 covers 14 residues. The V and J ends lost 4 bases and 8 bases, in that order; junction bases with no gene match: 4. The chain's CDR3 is CASSLGQGHSPLHF. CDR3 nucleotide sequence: TGTGCCAGCTCACTAGGACAGGGTCATTCACCCCTCCACTTT.

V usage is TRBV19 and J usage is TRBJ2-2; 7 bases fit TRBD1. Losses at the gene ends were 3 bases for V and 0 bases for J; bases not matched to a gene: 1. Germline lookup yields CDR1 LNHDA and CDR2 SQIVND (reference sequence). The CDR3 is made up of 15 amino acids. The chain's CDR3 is CASSIDRANTGELFF. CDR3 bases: TGTGCCAGTAGTATCGACAGGGCGAACACCGGGGAGCTGTTTTTT.

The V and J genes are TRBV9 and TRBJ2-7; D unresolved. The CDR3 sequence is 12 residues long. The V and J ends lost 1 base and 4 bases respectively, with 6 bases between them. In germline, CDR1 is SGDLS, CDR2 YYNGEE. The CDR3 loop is CASSVSAYEQYF. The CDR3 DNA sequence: TGTGCCAGCAGCGTATCCGCGTACGAGCAGTACTTC.

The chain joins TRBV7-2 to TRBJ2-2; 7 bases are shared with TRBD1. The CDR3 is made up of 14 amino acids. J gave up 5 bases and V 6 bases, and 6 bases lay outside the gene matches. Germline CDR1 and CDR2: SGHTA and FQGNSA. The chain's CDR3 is CASSQQGLTGELFF. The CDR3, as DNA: TGTGCCAGCAGTCAACAGGGGTTGACCGGGGAGCTGTTTTTT.

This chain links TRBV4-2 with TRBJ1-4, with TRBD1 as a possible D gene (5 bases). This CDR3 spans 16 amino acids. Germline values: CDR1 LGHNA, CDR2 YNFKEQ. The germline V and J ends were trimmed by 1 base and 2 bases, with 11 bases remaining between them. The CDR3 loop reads CASSQVGRATNEKLFF. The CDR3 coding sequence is TGTGCCAGCAGCCAAGTCGGCAGGGCGACTAATGAAAAACTGTTTTTT.

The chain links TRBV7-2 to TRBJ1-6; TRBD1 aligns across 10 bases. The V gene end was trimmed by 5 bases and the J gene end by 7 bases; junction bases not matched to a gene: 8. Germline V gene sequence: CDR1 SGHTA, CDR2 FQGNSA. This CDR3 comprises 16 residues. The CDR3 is CASSARQTGGNSPLHF. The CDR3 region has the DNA TGTGCCAGCAGCGCACGACAGACAGGGGGCAATTCACCCCTCCACTTT. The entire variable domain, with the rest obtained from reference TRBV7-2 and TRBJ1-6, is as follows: GAGVSQSPSNKVTEKGKDVELRCDPISGHTALYWYRQSLGQGLEFLIYFQGNSAPDKSGLPSDRFSAERTGGSVSTLTIQRTQQEDSAVYLCASSARQTGGNSPLHFGNGTRLTVT.

The CDR3 bases are TGTGCCAGCAGTTCAGGGGGCGCAGACTATGGCTACACCTTC. It translates to CASSSGGADYGYTF. The chain is built from TRBV6-6 and TRBJ1-2; 8 nucleotides line up with TRBD1. This CDR3 contains 14 residues. Germline values: CDR1 MNHNY, CDR2 SVGAGI (reference sequence). V was clipped by 4 bases and J by 3 bases; unmatched bases: 4.

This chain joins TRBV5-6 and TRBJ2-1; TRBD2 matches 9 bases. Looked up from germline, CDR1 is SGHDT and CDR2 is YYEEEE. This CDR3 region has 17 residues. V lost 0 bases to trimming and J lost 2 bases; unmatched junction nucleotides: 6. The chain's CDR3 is CASSLVWASGAYNEQFF. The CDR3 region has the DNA TGTGCCAGCAGCTTGGTATGGGCTAGCGGGGCCTACAATGAGCAGTTCTTC.

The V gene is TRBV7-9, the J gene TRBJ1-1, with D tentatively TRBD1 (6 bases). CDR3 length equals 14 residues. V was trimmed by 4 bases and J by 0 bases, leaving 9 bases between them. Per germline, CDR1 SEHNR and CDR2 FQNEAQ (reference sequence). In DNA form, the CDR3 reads TGTGCCAGCAGCTCGGGACAAGTGAACACTGAAGCTTTCTTT. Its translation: CASSSGQVNTEAFF.

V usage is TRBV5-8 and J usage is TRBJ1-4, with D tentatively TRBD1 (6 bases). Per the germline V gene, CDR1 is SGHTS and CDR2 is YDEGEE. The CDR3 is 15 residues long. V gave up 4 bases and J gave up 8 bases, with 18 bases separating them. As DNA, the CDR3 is TGTGCCAGCAGCCATCGGACAGACACCAGGGAAAAACTGTTTTTT. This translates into CASSHRTDTREKLFF.

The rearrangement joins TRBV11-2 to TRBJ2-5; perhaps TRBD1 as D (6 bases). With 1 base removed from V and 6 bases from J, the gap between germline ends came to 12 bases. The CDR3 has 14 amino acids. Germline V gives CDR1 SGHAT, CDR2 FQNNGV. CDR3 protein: CASSLGTGMKTQYF. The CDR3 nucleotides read TGTGCCAGCAGCTTAGGAACAGGGATGAAGACCCAGTACTTC.

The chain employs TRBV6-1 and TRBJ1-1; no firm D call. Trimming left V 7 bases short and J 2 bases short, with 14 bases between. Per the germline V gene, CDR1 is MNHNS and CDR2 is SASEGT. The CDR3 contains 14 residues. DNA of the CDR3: TGTGCCAGCACCGGAGGAGGCGTTAACACTGAAGCTTTCTTT. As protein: CASTGGGVNTEAFF.

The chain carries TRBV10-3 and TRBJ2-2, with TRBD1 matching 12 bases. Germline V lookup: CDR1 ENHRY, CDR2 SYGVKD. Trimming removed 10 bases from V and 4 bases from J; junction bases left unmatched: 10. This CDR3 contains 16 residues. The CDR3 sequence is CATGKPGQGATGELFF. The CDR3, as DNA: TGTGCCACCGGGAAACCGGGACAGGGGGCCACCGGGGAGCTGTTTTTT.

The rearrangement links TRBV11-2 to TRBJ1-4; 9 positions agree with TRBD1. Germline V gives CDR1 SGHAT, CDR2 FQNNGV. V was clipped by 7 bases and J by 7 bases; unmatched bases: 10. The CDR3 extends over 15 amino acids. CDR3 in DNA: TGTGCCAGCACCAGGGCGCAGGACAGGGGTGAAAAACTGTTTTTT. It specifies CASTRAQDRGEKLFF.

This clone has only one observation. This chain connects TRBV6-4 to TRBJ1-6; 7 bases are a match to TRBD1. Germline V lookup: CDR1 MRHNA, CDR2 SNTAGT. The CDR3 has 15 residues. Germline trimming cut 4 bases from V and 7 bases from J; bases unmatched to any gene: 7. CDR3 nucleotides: TGTGCCAGCAGTGCCGCAGGGGGTGGGAATTCACCCCTCCACTTT. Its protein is CASSAAGGGNSPLHF.